A selection of T cell receptor beta chains follows, all from one sample in a study of blood T cell repertoires in COVID-19. TCRdb keeps only in-frame clones here, not all; method: immunoSEQ multiplex PCR. The sample carries 310,000 or so clones, about nine tenths recorded once. Specimen: PBMCs or T cells enriched from blood (not recorded which). The receptors here all came from a young woman who had recovered from COVID-19. The CDR3 runs from the conserved cysteine through the conserved F or W. The order of the fields is V gene, D gene, J gene, clone size, CDR3 DNA, CDR3 protein. D genes are given only for firm matches. Where a row states a size, it is once, few, many or the class of an expanded clone; other rows omit it.

V gene: TRBV18; D gene: -; J gene: TRBJ1-1; clone size: -; CDR3 DNA: TGTGCCAGCTCACCACTGGGGCAAGCCATGAACACTGAAGCTTTCTTT; CDR3 protein: CASSPLGQAMNTEAFF
V gene: TRBV7-2; D gene: -; J gene: TRBJ1-2; clone size: -; CDR3 DNA: TGTGCCAGCAGCTTAGAGGTTTCAGGGCGAAAAGGCTACACCTTC; CDR3 protein: CASSLEVSGRKGYTF
V gene: TRBV6-5; D gene: -; J gene: TRBJ2-2; clone size: once; CDR3 DNA: TGTGCCAGCAGTTTCCGGGAAAACACCGGGGAGCTGTTTTTT; CDR3 protein: CASSFRENTGELFF
V gene: TRBV4-1; D gene: -; J gene: TRBJ1-1; clone size: -; CDR3 DNA: TGCGCCAGCAGCCAAGAGGAACAGGCGGCGGAAGCTTTCTTT; CDR3 protein: CASSQEEQAAEAFF
V gene: TRBV9; D gene: -; J gene: TRBJ1-1; clone size: -; CDR3 DNA: TGTGCCAGCAGCGTACACTATGGGCAGGGCGGGAGCACTGAAGCTTTCTTT; CDR3 protein: CASSVHYGQGGSTEAFF
V gene: TRBV19; D gene: TRBD1; J gene: TRBJ1-6; clone size: -; CDR3 DNA: TGTGCCAGTAAAGGGACAGGGGGGATCGATTCACCCCTCCACTTT; CDR3 protein: CASKGTGGIDSPLHF
V gene: TRBV10-3; D gene: TRBD1; J gene: TRBJ1-2; clone size: -; CDR3 DNA: TGTGCCATCCATCACTTGAAATCAGGGGGATATATCTATGGCTACACCTTC; CDR3 protein: CAIHHLKSGGYIYGYTF
V gene: TRBV7-9; D gene: TRBD1; J gene: TRBJ2-1; clone size: -; CDR3 DNA: TGTGCCAGCAGCTTGAGGGACAGTACGAACAATGAGCAGTTCTTC; CDR3 protein: CASSLRDSTNNEQFF
V gene: TRBV30; D gene: TRBD2; J gene: TRBJ2-7; clone size: -; CDR3 DNA: TGTGCCTGGAGTGTCCTAATGACGAGCGGGAGTACGTACTTC; CDR3 protein: CAWSVLMTSGSTYF
V gene: TRBV28; D gene: -; J gene: TRBJ2-1; clone size: -; CDR3 DNA: TGTGCCAGCAGTCTCGGACAAGGGCAGTTCTTC; CDR3 protein: CASSLGQGQFF
V gene: TRBV5-1; D gene: TRBD2; J gene: TRBJ2-5; clone size: -; CDR3 DNA: TGCGCCAGCAGCTTGGTTCGTAGCGGGGGCCAAGAGACCCAGTACTTC; CDR3 protein: CASSLVRSGGQETQYF
V gene: TRBV4-1; D gene: -; J gene: TRBJ1-1; clone size: -; CDR3 DNA: TGCGCCAGCAGGAGCGCGCTCGTGAACACTGAAGCTTTCTTT; CDR3 protein: CASRSALVNTEAFF
V gene: TRBV9; D gene: -; J gene: TRBJ2-5; clone size: -; CDR3 DNA: TGTGCCAGCAGCTTCCAACAGGGTGAAGGGGAGACCCAGTACTTC; CDR3 protein: CASSFQQGEGETQYF
V gene: TRBV11-1; D gene: -; J gene: TRBJ1-1; clone size: once; CDR3 DNA: TGTGCCAGCAGCCGGTTCGGAGCCCACATGAACACTGAAGCTTTCTTT; CDR3 protein: CASSRFGAHMNTEAFF
V gene: TRBV5-4; D gene: -; J gene: TRBJ1-2; clone size: -; CDR3 DNA: TGTGCCAGCAGCCTCAGGACAGATCAGGATGGCTACACCTTC; CDR3 protein: CASSLRTDQDGYTF
V gene: TRBV12-5; D gene: TRBD2; J gene: TRBJ2-2; clone size: -; CDR3 DNA: TGTGCTAGTGGTTCGATACTAGCGGGGGGGCCTAACACCGGGGAGCTGTTTTTT; CDR3 protein: CASGSILAGGPNTGELFF
V gene: TRBV5-1; D gene: -; J gene: TRBJ2-7; clone size: -; CDR3 DNA: TGCGCCAGCAGCTTTTCAGGGGTCTCCTACGAGCAGTACTTC; CDR3 protein: CASSFSGVSYEQYF
V gene: TRBV7-6; D gene: -; J gene: TRBJ1-3; clone size: -; CDR3 DNA: TGTGCCAGCAGCTTGGGGCTCCCTGGGGCTGGAGCTGGAAACACCATATATTTT; CDR3 protein: CASSLGLPGAGAGNTIYF
V gene: TRBV4-2; D gene: TRBD2; J gene: TRBJ2-1; clone size: -; CDR3 DNA: TGTGCCAGCAGCCAAGATTCCGGGGGAGGGTGGTACAATGAGCAGTTCTTC; CDR3 protein: CASSQDSGGGWYNEQFF
V gene: TRBV6-1; D gene: -; J gene: TRBJ1-5; clone size: -; CDR3 DNA: TGTGCCAGCAGTGAAGAGTCAGGGTGGGTCAACCTTGTCAATCAGCCCCAGCATTTT; CDR3 protein: CASSEESGWVNLVNQPQHF
V gene: TRBV4-2; D gene: TRBD1; J gene: TRBJ1-5; clone size: -; CDR3 DNA: TGTGCCAGCAGCCAAGAAGCGACAGGGGAACAGCCCCAGCATTTT; CDR3 protein: CASSQEATGEQPQHF
V gene: TRBV7-9; D gene: TRBD2; J gene: TRBJ2-6; clone size: -; CDR3 DNA: TGTGCCAGCAGCACTCGGGAGGGTACAGGGAAACTCTCTGGGGCCAACGTCCTGACTTTC; CDR3 protein: CASSTREGTGKLSGANVLTF
V gene: TRBV6-5; D gene: TRBD1; J gene: TRBJ1-6; clone size: few; CDR3 DNA: TGTGCCAGCAGTTCGAGGACAGGGAACTCACCCCTCCACTTT; CDR3 protein: CASSSRTGNSPLHF
V gene: TRBV18; D gene: TRBD2; J gene: TRBJ2-2; clone size: -; CDR3 DNA: TGTGCCAGCTCCCTCGGACTAGCGGACCGTACCGGGGAGCTGTTTTTT; CDR3 protein: CASSLGLADRTGELFF
V gene: TRBV5-1; D gene: -; J gene: TRBJ1-1; clone size: -; CDR3 DNA: TGCGCCAGCAGCTTGCGGGGGGAGCGCGGCACTGAAGCTTTCTTT; CDR3 protein: CASSLRGERGTEAFF
V gene: TRBV10-3; D gene: TRBD2; J gene: TRBJ2-2; clone size: -; CDR3 DNA: TGTGCCATCAGTGATGGACTAGCGGGAGGAACCGGGGAGCTGTTTTTT; CDR3 protein: CAISDGLAGGTGELFF
V gene: TRBV5-1; D gene: -; J gene: TRBJ1-4; clone size: -; CDR3 DNA: TGCGCCAGCAGCTTGGCCTGGACAGACACTAATGAAAAACTGTTTTTT; CDR3 protein: CASSLAWTDTNEKLFF
V gene: TRBV4-2; D gene: TRBD1; J gene: TRBJ1-2; clone size: -; CDR3 DNA: TGTGCCAGCAGCCAAGCCGGGACAGATTCATATGGATATGGCTACACCTTC; CDR3 protein: CASSQAGTDSYGYGYTF
V gene: TRBV13; D gene: -; J gene: TRBJ2-1; clone size: -; CDR3 DNA: TGTGCCAGCAGCTTCGGTGACAATGAGCAGTTCTTC; CDR3 protein: CASSFGDNEQFF
V gene: TRBV6-1; D gene: -; J gene: TRBJ1-1; clone size: -; CDR3 DNA: TGTGCCAGCAGTGAAGCCCTCAGGGTGGGCACTGAAGCTTTCTTT; CDR3 protein: CASSEALRVGTEAFF
V gene: TRBV7-3; D gene: -; J gene: TRBJ2-5; clone size: -; CDR3 DNA: TGTGCCAGCAGCTTAGTTCCCGAAGAGACCCAGTACTTC; CDR3 protein: CASSLVPEETQYF
V gene: TRBV5-1; D gene: TRBD2; J gene: TRBJ2-1; clone size: -; CDR3 DNA: TGCGCCAGCAGCTTACTAGCGGGTGGCGACAATGAGCAGTTCTTC; CDR3 protein: CASSLLAGGDNEQFF
V gene: TRBV10-3; D gene: TRBD2; J gene: TRBJ2-7; clone size: -; CDR3 DNA: TGTGCCATCAGTGTTGGTAGCGGGAGGGATTACGAGCAGTACTTC; CDR3 protein: CAISVGSGRDYEQYF
V gene: TRBV28; D gene: -; J gene: TRBJ1-5; clone size: once; CDR3 DNA: TGTGCCAGCGCGAGTAACAATCAGCCCCAGCATTTT; CDR3 protein: CASASNNQPQHF
V gene: TRBV6-1; D gene: -; J gene: TRBJ1-2; clone size: -; CDR3 DNA: TGTGCCAGCAGTGAAGGAGGAGTCCGGTATGGCTACACCTTC; CDR3 protein: CASSEGGVRYGYTF
V gene: TRBV7-9; D gene: -; J gene: TRBJ2-5; clone size: -; CDR3 DNA: TGTGCCAGCAGCTTAGCGGGAGGACTCGAGACCCAGTACTTC; CDR3 protein: CASSLAGGLETQYF
V gene: TRBV4-1; D gene: TRBD1; J gene: TRBJ1-5; clone size: -; CDR3 DNA: TGCGCCAGCAGCCAAGGGGACAGGGGGTATCAGCCCCAGCATTTT; CDR3 protein: CASSQGDRGYQPQHF
V gene: TRBV30; D gene: -; J gene: TRBJ1-4; clone size: -; CDR3 DNA: TGTGCCTGGAGGGATAGGGGGACCGGTGGAGAAAAACTGTTTTTT; CDR3 protein: CAWRDRGTGGEKLFF
V gene: TRBV3-1/TRBV3-2; D gene: TRBD1; J gene: TRBJ2-5; clone size: -; CDR3 DNA: TGTGCCAGCAGTCCCGGGACAGGGGATAGGGCCCAGTACTTC; CDR3 protein: CASSPGTGDRAQYF
V gene: TRBV30; D gene: -; J gene: TRBJ1-4; clone size: -; CDR3 DNA: TGTGCCTGGAAACCCTGGGACAATAATGAAAAACTGTTTTTT; CDR3 protein: CAWKPWDNNEKLFF
V gene: TRBV3-1/TRBV3-2; D gene: TRBD2; J gene: TRBJ2-7; clone size: -; CDR3 DNA: TGTGCCAGCAGTCTAACAACGGTAATAGCGGGAGGTACGTACGAGCAGTACTTC; CDR3 protein: CASSLTTVIAGGTYEQYF
V gene: TRBV10-3; D gene: TRBD1; J gene: TRBJ2-7; clone size: -; CDR3 DNA: TGTGCCACCGGAGGGACAGGGGTTGCCTACGAGCAGTACTTC; CDR3 protein: CATGGTGVAYEQYF
V gene: TRBV27; D gene: -; J gene: TRBJ2-7; clone size: -; CDR3 DNA: TGTGCCAGCAGTTTAGCAGGGGCTCGCGAGCAGTACTTC; CDR3 protein: CASSLAGAREQYF
V gene: TRBV28; D gene: -; J gene: TRBJ2-1; clone size: -; CDR3 DNA: TGTGCCAGCAGCCCTGACTCTGGCGGTGAGCAGTTCTTC; CDR3 protein: CASSPDSGGEQFF
V gene: TRBV2; D gene: -; J gene: TRBJ2-2; clone size: once; CDR3 DNA: TGTGCCAGCAGTAGGCGCCCCCCCGGGGACACCGGGGAGCTGTTTTTT; CDR3 protein: CASSRRPPGDTGELFF
V gene: TRBV7-2; D gene: TRBD1; J gene: TRBJ1-5; clone size: -; CDR3 DNA: TGTGCCAGCAGCTTCCAGGGGACAGGTCAGCCCCAGCATTTT; CDR3 protein: CASSFQGTGQPQHF
V gene: TRBV7-9; D gene: -; J gene: TRBJ1-1; clone size: -; CDR3 DNA: TGTGTGGGGCGGCCGAACACTGAAGCTTTCTTT; CDR3 protein: CVGRPNTEAFF
V gene: TRBV19; D gene: -; J gene: TRBJ2-3; clone size: -; CDR3 DNA: TGTGCCAGTAGGGACTTAGGAGGCACAGATACGCAGTATTTT; CDR3 protein: CASRDLGGTDTQYF